This TCR beta chain was sequenced during a study of radiotherapy plus CTLA-4 blockade in lung cancer. In the study overall: Objective response was observed in more than 15% of patients, and disease control in roughly 33%. Study results and limitations: Clones derived from tumor TCRs expanded in blood after radiotherapy plus ipilimumab.

Germline CDR1 and CDR2: MNHNS and SASEGT. V dropped 4 bases and J dropped 2 bases, with 15 bases sitting between them. This CDR3 comprises 15 residues. Some clones are missing from TCRdb's copy, which holds only in-frame ones; the method was immunoSEQ multiplex PCR. The top ten hold 4.7% of the sample, which has fewer than 40,000 clones, roughly 71% seen once. Details on this clone: What it binds is not known.

This chain links TRBV6-1 with TRBJ2-7; D is possibly TRBD1 (8 bases). The receptor's source is a human donor with non-small cell lung cancer whose response to radiotherapy plus ipilimumab could not be evaluated. Source: peripheral blood, taken from a patient treated with radiotherapy plus ipilimumab. The CDR3 loop reads CASSVTGGEAYEQYF. CDR3 sequence (DNA): TGTGCCAGCAGTGTTACAGGGGGGGAGGCCTACGAGCAGTACTTC.